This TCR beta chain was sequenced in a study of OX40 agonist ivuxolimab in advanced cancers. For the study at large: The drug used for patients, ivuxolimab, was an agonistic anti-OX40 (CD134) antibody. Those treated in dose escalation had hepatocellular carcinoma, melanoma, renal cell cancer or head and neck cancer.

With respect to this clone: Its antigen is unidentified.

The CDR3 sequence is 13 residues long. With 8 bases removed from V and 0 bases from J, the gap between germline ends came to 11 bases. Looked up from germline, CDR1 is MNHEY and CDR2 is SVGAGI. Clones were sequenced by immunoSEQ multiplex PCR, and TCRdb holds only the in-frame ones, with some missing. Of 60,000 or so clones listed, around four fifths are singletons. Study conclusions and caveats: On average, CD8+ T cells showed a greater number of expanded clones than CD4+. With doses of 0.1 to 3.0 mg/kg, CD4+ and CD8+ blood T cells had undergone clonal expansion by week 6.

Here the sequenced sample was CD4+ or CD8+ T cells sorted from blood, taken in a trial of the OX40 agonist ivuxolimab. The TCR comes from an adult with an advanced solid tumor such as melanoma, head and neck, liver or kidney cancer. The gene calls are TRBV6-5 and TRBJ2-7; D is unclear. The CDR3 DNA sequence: TGTGCCAGCCAAGCGAGGAGCTCCTACGAGCAGTACTTC. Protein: CASQARSSYEQYF.